Described below is a single T cell receptor beta chain sequence and its context. This clone was seen more than once but under ten times. Its antigen is unknown. Base qualities are not at hand, and no much larger clone is one base apart. Library preparation used the immunoSEQ multiplex PCR assay. To provide template for TCR sequencing, every sample had RNA extracted and reverse transcribed into cDNA. First-strand cDNA was synthesized with SuperScript III using a 2:1 mix of oligo-dT and random hexamers. Amplification bias was assessed with a synthetic immune receptor repertoire, and residual bias was removed computationally. The authors' analysis ran thus. Raw reads were preprocessed to remove errors, and CDR3 was defined by IMGT conventions from the conserved cysteine to phenylalanine. Clonality was computed by normalizing Shannon entropy by log2 of the number of productive unique TCRs and subtracting the result from 1. Scalp TCRbeta sequences were cross-referenced with sorted blood CD4 and CD8 repertoires so that the CD4 or CD8 identity of scalp clones could be inferred. The table was pulled from immuneACCESS by TCRdb, which kept in-frame rearrangements only. Such tables lose some clones; where checked, under half of the loss comes from unresolved V genes, and the rest has no known cause. The V and J calls and clone size are taken from that table; D and trimming were inferred from the DNA. The sample records fewer than 200,000 clones, 60% to 75% of which are singletons. The biggest ten clones account for 14% of the sample.

The source of the sample is a study of CD8+ T cells in alopecia areata (dated by TCRdb to between 2018 and 2020). Context from the whole study: The treated patients took part in an open-label pilot trial in which moderate-to-severe alopecia areata was treated with oral tofacitinib at 5 to 10 mg twice daily. Patients received tofacitinib for 6 to 18 months and were then followed off drug for 6 months to check for delayed response and recurrence. Disease severity in treated patients was measured with the SALT score, which quantifies the percentage of affected scalp surface area. To study T cell clonal expansion in alopecia areata, the researchers applied high-throughput TCRbeta sequencing to both the C3H/HeJ mouse model and human patients. On the human side, TCRbeta sequencing was run on scalp tissue and on sorted CD4+ and CD8+ peripheral blood T cells from healthy controls and from alopecia areata patients with either patchy or totalis/universalis disease. Tofacitinib-treated patients had biopsies at baseline and at 4 and 24 weeks of treatment, with a later scalp biopsy in several patients. Scalp clonality was compared among normal scalp (n=4), patchy alopecia areata scalp (n=8), and alopecia totalis/universalis scalp (n=8). RNA was extracted with the PAXgene miRNA kit for fixed scalp, the miRNeasy kit for PBMCs, and the RNeasy kit for mouse skin. TCRbeta CDR3 regions were amplified by immunoSEQ multiplex PCR with 35 Vbeta forward and 13 Jbeta reverse primers.

Overall results and qualifications from the work: Because the treated cohort was small and had only one nonresponder, larger studies are needed to examine links between baseline CD8+ expansion and response. Shared TCR sequences between patients were less evident than in mice, which may be partly attributable to HLA diversity in the patient population. Scalp clonality and the number of expanded CD8+ clones among the top 100 scalp clones were significantly decreased by tofacitinib. Resident alphabeta T cells in normal human skin are also sequenced, complicating scalp TCR repertoire analysis, unlike mouse skin dominated by gammadelta T cells. Many expanded lesional clones were found to persist in scalp and blood during tofacitinib treatment, and relapse after treatment cessation may be partly explained by this persistence. Lesional scalp, especially in alopecia totalis/universalis, showed higher clonality and more expanded CD8+ clones than normal scalp, suggesting antigenic drive.

What this sample's time point label stands for: roughly 24 weeks on oral tofacitinib. The treatment or condition label corresponds to: oral pan-JAK inhibitor, 5-10 mg twice daily. From alopecia areata patients, peripheral blood was collected along with lesional scalp punch biopsies. After PBMCs were isolated by density centrifugation and stained for CD3, CD4 and CD8, a FACSAria was used to sort CD4+ and CD8+ T cells. The source is a human donor with alopecia areata. This specimen consisted of CD4+ T cells sorted from blood, obtained at week 24, from a patient treated with tofacitinib.

At the DNA level, the sequence is TGCGCCAGCAGCCAAGAGCGGATCTCCACAGATACGCAGTATTTT. This encodes CASSQERISTDTQYF. This chain is built from TRBV4-1 and TRBJ2-3; the D gene assignment is ambiguous. Trimming removed 0 bases from V and 2 bases from J, leaving 9 bases between the germline ends. CDR1 and CDR2 (MGHRA, YSYEKL) derive from the germline V gene. Inclusive of the bounding cysteine and phenylalanine, the CDR3 is 15 residues long. Of all the DNA, just the CDR3 is kept, 45 bases in frame from base 1.